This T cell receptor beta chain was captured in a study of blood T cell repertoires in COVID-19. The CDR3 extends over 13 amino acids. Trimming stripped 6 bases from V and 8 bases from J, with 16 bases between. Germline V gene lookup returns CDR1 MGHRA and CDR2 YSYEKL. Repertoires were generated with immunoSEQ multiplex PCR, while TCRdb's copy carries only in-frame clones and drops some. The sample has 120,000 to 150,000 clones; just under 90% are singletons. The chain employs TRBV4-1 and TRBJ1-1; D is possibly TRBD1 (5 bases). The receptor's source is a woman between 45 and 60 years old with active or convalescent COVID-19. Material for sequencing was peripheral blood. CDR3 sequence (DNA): TGCGCCAGCAGTCCTACGGGGGGTATAGAAGCTTTCTTT. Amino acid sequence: CASSPTGGIEAFF.